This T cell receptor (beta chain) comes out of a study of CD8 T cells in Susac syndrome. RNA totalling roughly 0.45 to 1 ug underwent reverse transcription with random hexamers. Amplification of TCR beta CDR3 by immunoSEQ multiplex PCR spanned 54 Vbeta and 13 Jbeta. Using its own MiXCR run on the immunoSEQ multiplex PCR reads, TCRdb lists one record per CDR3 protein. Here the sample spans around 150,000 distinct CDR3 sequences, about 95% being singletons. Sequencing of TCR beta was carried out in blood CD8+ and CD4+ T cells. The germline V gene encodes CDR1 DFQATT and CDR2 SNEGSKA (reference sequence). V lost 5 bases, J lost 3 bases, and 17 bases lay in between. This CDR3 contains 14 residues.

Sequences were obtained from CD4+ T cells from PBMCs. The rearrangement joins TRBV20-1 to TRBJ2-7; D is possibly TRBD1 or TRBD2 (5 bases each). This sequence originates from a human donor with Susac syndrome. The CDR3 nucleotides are TGCAGTGCTCATGGGGACGATTCGGACTACGAGCAGTACTTC. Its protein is CSAHGDDSDYEQYF.